Included here is one TCR beta chain sequence, with context. Its antigen remains unidentified. Compared with germline, one end of the junction differs, possibly owing to a read error. Per germline, CDR1 SEHNR and CDR2 FQNEAQ (reference sequence). CDR3 length equals 15 residues. The data derive from a study of esophageal squamous cell carcinoma under preoperative chemotherapy. TCRdb itself ran the PCR reads through MiXCR, one entry per CDR3 protein. The data contain about 32,000 distinct CDR3 sequences, around 50% of them seen just once; the ten biggest clones take up roughly 23%. Time point here: after preoperative PTX-NDP chemotherapy. Whole-study results and caveats: Peripheral T cells migrating into the tumor appeared to partly supply post-treatment tumor-infiltrating lymphocytes.

The chain carries TRBV7-9 and TRBJ2-5; no reliable D call. The clonotype originates from a human donor with esophageal squamous cell carcinoma. The donor label of this sample is uncertain. Sampling was conducted from a patient given preoperative chemotherapy. The CDR3 is CASRPRVTVTETQYF. The DNA for the CDR3 is TGTGCCAGCAGACCGAGAGTAACAGTAACAGAGACGCAGTATTTC.